These 13 T cell receptor beta chains came from one sample sequenced in a study of cytotoxic CD8 clonotypes in ibrutinib-treated CLL. Clones were sequenced by immunoSEQ multiplex PCR, and TCRdb holds only the in-frame ones, with some missing. The sample includes 110,000 to 150,000 clones, approximately 90% seen only once; the top ten take roughly a tenth. Sequenced material: PBMCs, taken after 12 months of ibrutinib treatment. The receptors derive from a human donor with chronic lymphocytic leukemia.

The gene calls are TRBV7-2 and TRBJ1-2, with 10 bases lining up with TRBD1. The CDR3 is made up of 14 amino acids. Germline trimming cut 5 bases from V and 7 bases from J; bases unmatched to any gene: 7. Germline assignment: CDR1 SGHTA and CDR2 FQGNSA. The CDR3 nucleotides read TGTGCCAGCAGCCCGAAGGGACAGGGGTTTGGCTACACCTTC. Encoded protein: CASSPKGQGFGYTF.

The chain employs TRBV27 and TRBJ2-1; 10 nucleotides line up with TRBD2. Germline lookup yields CDR1 MNHEY and CDR2 SMNVEV (reference sequence). V dropped 0 bases and J dropped 4; count of bases not matched to a gene: 3. This CDR3 is built from 16 residues. The CDR3 loop reads CASSLSTSGWYNEQFF. CDR3 nucleotide sequence: TGTGCCAGCAGTTTATCGACTAGCGGGTGGTACAATGAGCAGTTCTTC.

This chain uses TRBV5-1 with TRBJ2-6; a weak D match, TRBD1 (5 bases). V was clipped by 3 bases and J by 3 bases, with 13 bases between them. Per germline, CDR1 SGHRS and CDR2 YFSETQ. The CDR3 runs 16 residues. The CDR3 nucleotides are TGCGCCAGCAGCTCACAGGTGTCCTTTGGGGCCAACGTCCTGACTTTC. Its translation is CASSSQVSFGANVLTF.

This clone was observed a single time. The chain has TRBV10-3 and TRBJ2-3; 7 positions match TRBD2. V shed 7 bases and J 0 bases; nucleotides not matched to a gene: 4. Germline V gives CDR1 ENHRY, CDR2 SYGVKD. The CDR3 is 14 amino acids. The CDR3 nucleotides read TGTGCCATCAAAACTAGCGAAAGCACAGATACGCAGTATTTT. It translates to CAIKTSESTDTQYF.

This chain joins TRBV28 and TRBJ2-7, with a tentative D call TRBD2 (5 bases). Trimming removed 6 bases from V and 2 bases from J, with 14 bases in between. Germline-derived CDR1 and CDR2 are MDHEN and SYDVKM. The CDR3 extends over 14 amino acids. DNA of the CDR3: TGTGCCAGCAGGGGTGAGGGCGGACCCTACGAGCAGTACTTC. Residues: CASRGEGGPYEQYF. Looking up the rest from reference TRBV28 and TRBJ2-7 gives the full variable domain: DVKVTQSSRYLVKRTGEKVFLECVQDMDHENMFWYRQDPGLGLRLIYFSYDVKMKEKGDIPEGYSVSREKKERFSLILESASTNQTSMYLCASRGEGGPYEQYFGPGTRLTVT.

J is TRBJ2-1 and V is TRBV12-5, with TRBD2 matching over 8 bases. With 6 bases clipped from V and 0 bases from J, the junction kept 4 bases outside the gene matches. The germline gives CDR1 LGHNT, CDR2 FRNRAP. The CDR3 covers 15 residues. The CDR3 DNA reads as TGTGCTAGTGGCTCGGGACTAGTCTCCTACAATGAGCAGTTCTTC. Translation gives CASGSGLVSYNEQFF.

The gene calls are TRBV2 and TRBJ1-2; D gene unclear. Per the germline V gene, CDR1 is SNHLY and CDR2 is FYNNEI. CDR3 length: 14 residues. The V end lost 1 base, the J end lost 1 base, and 7 bases lay between the germline ends. The CDR3 bases are TGTGCCAGCAGTGAAGGACGTAGTAACTATGGCTACACCTTC. It codes for CASSEGRSNYGYTF.

The CDR3 DNA is TGCGCCAGCAGCTTGGGCGGGGGTTCCTACAATGAGCAGTTCTTC. It codes for CASSLGGGSYNEQFF. V gene TRBV5-1 combines with J gene TRBJ2-1; 7 bases line up with TRBD2. There are 15 residues in the CDR3. V lost 0 bases, J lost 1 base, and 1 base stayed unmatched. Germline CDR1 reads SGHRS; CDR2 reads YFSETQ.

The J gene is TRBJ2-7, the V gene TRBV10-2; D may be TRBD2 (6 bases). CDR1 and CDR2 from the germline V gene are WSHSY and SAAADI. The germline V and J ends were trimmed by 6 bases and 3 bases, with 12 bases remaining between them. The length of the CDR3 is 13 residues. Written as DNA, the CDR3 is TGCGCCAGCAGGACCGGGACTTACTACGAGCAGTACTTC. Translated: CASRTGTYYEQYF.

The J gene is TRBJ1-5, the V gene TRBV4-1; TRBD1 agrees at 9 bases. Germline values: CDR1 MGHRA, CDR2 YSYEKL. The CDR3 totals 16 residues. J lost 6 bases, V lost 0 bases, and 6 bases had no gene match. The chain's CDR3 is CASSQDGDREPQPQHF. In nucleotides, the CDR3 is TGCGCCAGCAGCCAAGACGGGGACAGGGAACCTCAGCCCCAGCATTTT.

A single count supports this clone. The genes are TRBV7-3 and TRBJ2-1; TRBD2 aligns across 14 bases. Germline loops: CDR1 SGHTA, CDR2 FQGTGA. J lost 7 bases, V lost 4 bases, and 3 bases had no gene match. The CDR3 sequence is 15 residues long. CDR3 sequence (DNA): TGTGCCAGCAGCTCGGGACTAGCGGGAGCGAATGAGCAGTTCTTC. Its protein is CASSSGLAGANEQFF.

This chain joins TRBV10-3 and TRBJ1-1, with a weak D call TRBD1 (5 bases). The CDR3 length is 15 residues. The germline CDR1 and CDR2 sequences are ENHRY and SYGVKD. V shed 6 bases and J shed 4 bases, with 18 bases lying between them. CDR3 DNA: TGTGCCATCAGCCGAAGCCGGGGGGATAGCACTGAAGCTTTCTTT. Translated: CAISRSRGDSTEAFF.

CDR3 DNA sequence: TGTGCCAGCAGTTTGCGCCGGGACAGGATCACAGATACGCAGTATTTT. It codes for CASSLRRDRITDTQYF. The chain has TRBV6-5 and TRBJ2-3; 8 positions match TRBD1. Germline V gives CDR1 MNHEY, CDR2 SVGAGI. V lost 4 bases, J lost 2 bases, and 8 bases stayed unmatched. The CDR3 is 16 residues long.